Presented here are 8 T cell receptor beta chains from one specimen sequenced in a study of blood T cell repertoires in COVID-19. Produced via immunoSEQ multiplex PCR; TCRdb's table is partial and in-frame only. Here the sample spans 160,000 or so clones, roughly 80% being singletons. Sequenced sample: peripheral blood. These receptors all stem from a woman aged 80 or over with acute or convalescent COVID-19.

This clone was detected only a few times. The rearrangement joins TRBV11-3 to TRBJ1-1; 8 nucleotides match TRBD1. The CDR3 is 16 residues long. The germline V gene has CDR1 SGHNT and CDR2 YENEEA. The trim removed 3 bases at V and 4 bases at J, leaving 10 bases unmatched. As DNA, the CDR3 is TGTGCCAGCAGCTTTTTGGGACAGGTTCGGGGCACTGAAGCTTTCTTT. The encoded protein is CASSFLGQVRGTEAFF.

As DNA, the CDR3 is TGTGCCAGCAGCCAAGATGGCAGGGGATATGGCTACACCTTC. It specifies CASSQDGRGYGYTF. The genes are TRBV3-1 (or the pseudogene TRBV3-2) and TRBJ1-2, with D perhaps TRBD1 (6 bases). Germline V gene sequence: CDR1 LGHDT, CDR2 YNNKEL (reference sequence). V gave up 0 bases and J gave up 5 bases, with 10 bases separating them. This CDR3 has 14 residues.

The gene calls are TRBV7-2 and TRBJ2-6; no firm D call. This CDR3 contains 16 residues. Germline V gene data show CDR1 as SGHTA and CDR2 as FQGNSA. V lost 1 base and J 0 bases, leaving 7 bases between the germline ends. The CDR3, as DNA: TGTGCCAGCAGCTTAGTGGCACACTCTGGGGCCAACGTCCTGACTTTC. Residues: CASSLVAHSGANVLTF. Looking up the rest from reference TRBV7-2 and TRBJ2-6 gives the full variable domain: GAGVSQSPSNKVTEKGKDVELRCDPISGHTALYWYRQSLGQGLEFLIYFQGNSAPDKSGLPSDRFSAERTGGSVSTLTIQRTQQEDSAVYLCASSLVAHSGANVLTFGAGSRLTVL.

Here the CDR3 reads CASSLLAVRGTDTQYF. In DNA, the CDR3 is TGTGCCAGCAGCCTACTAGCGGTCAGGGGCACAGATACGCAGTATTTT. The chain couples TRBV6-2 or TRBV6-3 to TRBJ2-3; 8 bases line up with TRBD2. The CDR3 is 16 residues long. The ends lost 6 bases at V and 1 base at J; junction bases unmatched: 9. Germline V gene lookup returns CDR1 MNHEY and CDR2 SVGEGT.

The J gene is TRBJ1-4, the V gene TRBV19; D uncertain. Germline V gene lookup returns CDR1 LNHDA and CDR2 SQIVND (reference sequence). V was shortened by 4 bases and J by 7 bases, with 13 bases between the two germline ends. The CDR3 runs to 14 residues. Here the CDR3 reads CASSTGAAGEKLFF. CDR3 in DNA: TGTGCCAGTAGTACCGGAGCCGCGGGTGAAAAACTGTTTTTT. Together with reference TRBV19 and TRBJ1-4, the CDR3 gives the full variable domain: DGGITQSPKYLFRKEGQNVTLSCEQNLNHDAMYWYRQDPGQGLRLIYYSQIVNDFQKGDIAEGYSVSREKKESFPLTVTSAQKNPTAFYLCASSTGAAGEKLFFGSGTQLSVL.

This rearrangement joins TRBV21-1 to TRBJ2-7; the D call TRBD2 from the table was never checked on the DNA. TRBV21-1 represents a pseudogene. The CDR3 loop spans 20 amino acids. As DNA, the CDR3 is TGTGCCAGCAGCAAGAAGGGGGTATTGAAGGAAGCGGGGATCCCTAACGAGCAGTACTTC. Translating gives CASSKKGVLKEAGIPNEQYF.

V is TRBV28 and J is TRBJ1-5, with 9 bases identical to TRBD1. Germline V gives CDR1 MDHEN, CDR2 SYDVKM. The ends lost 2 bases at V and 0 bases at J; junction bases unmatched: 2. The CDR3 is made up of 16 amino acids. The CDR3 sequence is CASSLGTGSSNQPQHF. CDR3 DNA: TGTGCCAGCAGTTTAGGGACAGGGAGTAGCAATCAGCCCCAGCATTTT.

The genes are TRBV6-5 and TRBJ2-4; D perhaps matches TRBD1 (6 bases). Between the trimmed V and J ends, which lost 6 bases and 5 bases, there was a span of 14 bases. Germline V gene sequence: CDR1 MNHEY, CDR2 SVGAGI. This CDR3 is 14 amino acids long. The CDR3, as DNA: TGTGCCAGCAGGAAAACAGGGAGCCAAAACATTCAGTACTTC. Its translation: CASRKTGSQNIQYF.